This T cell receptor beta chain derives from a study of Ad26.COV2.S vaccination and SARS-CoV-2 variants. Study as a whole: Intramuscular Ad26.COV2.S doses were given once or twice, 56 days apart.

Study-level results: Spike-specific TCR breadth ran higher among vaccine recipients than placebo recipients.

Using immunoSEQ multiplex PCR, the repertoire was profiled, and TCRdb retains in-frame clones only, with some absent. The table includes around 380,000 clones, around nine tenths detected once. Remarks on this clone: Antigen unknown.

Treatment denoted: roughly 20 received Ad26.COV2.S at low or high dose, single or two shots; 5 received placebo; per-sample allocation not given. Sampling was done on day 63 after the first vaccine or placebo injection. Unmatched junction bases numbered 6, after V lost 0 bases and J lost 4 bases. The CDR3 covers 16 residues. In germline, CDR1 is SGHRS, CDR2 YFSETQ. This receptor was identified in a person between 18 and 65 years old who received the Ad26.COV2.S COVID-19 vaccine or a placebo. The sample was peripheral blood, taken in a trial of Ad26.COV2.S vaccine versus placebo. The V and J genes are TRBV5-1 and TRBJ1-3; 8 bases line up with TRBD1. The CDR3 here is CASSLAGTGYGNTIYF. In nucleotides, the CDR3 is TGCGCCAGCAGCTTGGCCGGGACAGGTTACGGAAACACCATATATTTT.